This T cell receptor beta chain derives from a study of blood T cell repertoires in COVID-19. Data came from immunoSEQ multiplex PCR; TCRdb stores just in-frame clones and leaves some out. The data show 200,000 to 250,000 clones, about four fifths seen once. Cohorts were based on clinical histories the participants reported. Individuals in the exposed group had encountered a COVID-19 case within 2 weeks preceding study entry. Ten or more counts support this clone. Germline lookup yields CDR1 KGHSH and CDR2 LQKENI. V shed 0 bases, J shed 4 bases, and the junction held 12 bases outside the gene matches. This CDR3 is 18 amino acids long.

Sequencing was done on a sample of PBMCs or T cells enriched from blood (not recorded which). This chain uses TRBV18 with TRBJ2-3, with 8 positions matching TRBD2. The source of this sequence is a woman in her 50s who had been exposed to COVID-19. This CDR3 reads CASSPPERGGRGADTQYF. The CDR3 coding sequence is TGTGCCAGCTCACCACCGGAACGGGGGGGCCGGGGAGCAGATACGCAGTATTTT. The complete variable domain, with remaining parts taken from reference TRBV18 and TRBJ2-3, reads NAGVMQNPRHLVRRRGQEARLRCSPMKGHSHVYWYRQLPEEGLKFMVYLQKENIIDESGMPKERFSAEFPKEGPSILRIQQVVRGDSAAYFCASSPPERGGRGADTQYFGPGTRLTVL.